These 9 T cell receptor beta chains share one sample of origin, sequenced in a study of response to subunit inactivated influenza vaccine. In TCRdb, the RT-PCR reads were re-called with MiXCR into one record per CDR3 protein. Found here are more than 450,000 distinct CDR3 sequences, 12% of them singletons; the top ten hold roughly 10%. This specimen was PBMCs from blood, taken on the day of vaccination. The receptors here all came from a middle-aged man who received an inactivated influenza vaccine.

This chain links TRBV25-1 with TRBJ2-5, with 9 bases lining up with TRBD1. After removal of 1 base from V and 0 bases from J, the junction contained 3 bases not matched to a gene. The germline V gene has CDR1 MGHDK and CDR2 SYGVNS. The CDR3 length is 16 residues. This chain's CDR3 is CASSELGDRDQETQYF. CDR3 coding DNA: TGTGCCAGCAGTGAATTAGGGGACAGGGACCAAGAGACCCAGTACTTC.

The sample holds a few counts of this clonotype. The DNA for the CDR3 is TGCGCCAGCAGCTCGACGGGACTCACCGGGGAGCTGTTTTTT. Residues: CASSSTGLTGELFF. The chain combines TRBV5-1 with TRBJ2-2; TRBD2 is a possible D gene (6 bases). This CDR3 has 14 amino acids. The germline gives CDR1 SGHRS, CDR2 YFSETQ. Trimming shortened V by 3 bases and J by 4 bases, and 10 bases separated the two germline ends.

V and J are TRBV6-4 and TRBJ1-1, with D unresolved. The germline V gene encodes CDR1 MRHNA and CDR2 SNTAGT. This CDR3 region has 14 residues. V lost 4 bases to trimming and J lost 0 bases, with 9 bases between them. The CDR3 DNA is TGTGCCAGCAGTGTAGAACACATGAACACTGAAGCTTTCTTT. Amino acids: CASSVEHMNTEAFF.

The gene calls are TRBV3-1 and TRBJ2-1; D is perhaps TRBD1 (6 bases). The germline V gene encodes CDR1 LGHDT and CDR2 YNNKEL (reference sequence). The germline V and J ends were trimmed by 4 bases and 8 bases, with 9 bases remaining between them. The length of the CDR3 is 12 residues. The CDR3 DNA follows: TGTGCCAGCAGCCCCGGGACACATGAGCAGTTCTTC. The encoded protein is CASSPGTHEQFF.

The V gene is TRBV10-3, the J gene TRBJ2-5; possible D gene TRBD2, 5 bases. Germline loops: CDR1 ENHRY, CDR2 SYGVKD. The CDR3 is 15 residues long. Trimming removed 10 bases from V and 2 bases from J, with 20 bases in between. The CDR3 protein is CATAPMDWNQETQYF. CDR3 nucleotides: TGTGCCACCGCACCTATGGACTGGAATCAAGAGACCCAGTACTTC.

This clonotype was counted ten times or more. This sequence joins TRBV11-2 and TRBJ2-7; D gene unclear. Germline V gene sequence: CDR1 SGHAT, CDR2 FQNNGV. The V end lost 0 bases, the J end lost 5 bases, and 5 bases lay between the germline ends. The CDR3 runs to 12 residues. The CDR3 sequence is CASSLDRDEQYF. The CDR3 nucleotides are TGTGCCAGCAGCTTAGATCGCGACGAGCAGTACTTC.

This clonotype was seen ten or more times. This sequence joins TRBV12-3 or TRBV12-4 and TRBJ2-1; TRBD2 matches 11 bases. CDR3 length: 15 residues. V lost 6 bases to trimming and J lost 8 bases; unmatched junction nucleotides: 9. CDR3 region: CASSLTSGSVDEQFF. The CDR3 DNA reads TGTGCCAGCAGCCTTACTAGCGGGAGTGTAGATGAGCAGTTCTTC.

This chain joins TRBV4-2 and TRBJ2-3, with D perhaps matching TRBD2 (7 bases). Germline CDR1 LGHNA, CDR2 YNFKEQ. Trimming removed 1 base at V and 6 bases at J, with 14 bases between. The CDR3 contains 15 residues. The CDR3 loop reads CASSQGAGAQDTQYF. The CDR3 DNA sequence: TGTGCCAGCAGCCAAGGGGCGGGGGCTCAGGATACGCAGTATTTT.

The chain recombines TRBV20-1 with TRBJ2-5; 15 nucleotides agree with TRBD2. Trimming removed 6 bases from V and 5 bases from J; junction bases left unmatched: 4. CDR3 length equals 14 residues. Germline-derived CDR1 and CDR2 are DFQATT and SNEGSKA (reference sequence). DNA of the CDR3: TGCAGTGCCACAGGGACTAGCGGGGGGGAGACCCAGTACTTC. Translation: CSATGTSGGETQYF.